A selection of T cell receptor beta chains follows, all from one sample in a study of Graves' ophthalmopathy and Graves' hyperthyroidism. TCRdb reanalysed the multiplex PCR reads using MiXCR and keeps one entry per CDR3 protein. The sample includes more than 1,000,000 distinct CDR3 sequences, approximately 35% of them seen just once. The sequencing input was peripheral blood or thyroid tissue (not recorded which). All receptors come from an adult man with Graves' hyperthyroidism. Both conserved end residues are trimmed from each CDR3.

v_call	j_call	cdr3_aa
TRBV5-1	TRBJ1-1	ASSSTLTMNTEAF
TRBV19	TRBJ2-7	ASTETIRSSYEQY
TRBV19	TRBJ1-5	ASSIDRAAQPQH
TRBV28	TRBJ2-5	ASSTLGGTLETQY
TRBV29-1	TRBJ2-3	SVPGLEVLDTQY
TRBV7-9	TRBJ1-4	ASSLSGHGDEKLF
TRBV2	TRBJ2-7	ASSAQLAAYEQY
TRBV20-1	TRBJ1-6	SARKGQDNSPLH
TRBV25-1	TRBJ2-1	ASSDPGANSYNEQF
TRBV7-2	TRBJ2-7	ASSPRDRGLDEQY
TRBV5-6	TRBJ1-1	ASSLDGQGVITEAF
TRBV5-1	TRBJ2-7	ASSKDRFYEQY
TRBV15	TRBJ1-4	ATSTPHSGAGEKLF
TRBV20-1	TRBJ2-7	SAKPGVDYEQY
TRBV7-8	TRBJ1-3	ASSLNLVAGNTIY
TRBV12-3/TRBV12-4	TRBJ1-4	ASSLGTWEKLF
TRBV7-8	TRBJ1-6	ASSYSDRVGSSYNSPLH
TRBV10-3	TRBJ1-1	AISERSTGNTEAF
TRBV4-3	TRBJ1-1	ASSQDFLRGAGAF
TRBV7-9	TRBJ1-4	ASSHRGDEKLF
TRBV6-2/TRBV6-3	TRBJ1-2	ASLKGDRNNGYT
TRBV7-9	TRBJ1-6	ASSSRGRFSSPLH
TRBV25-1	TRBJ2-5	ASSEGLAGAGETQY
TRBV7-9	TRBJ2-7	ASSWSGTGDYEQY
TRBV7-8	TRBJ2-5	ASSHRRFQRELETQY
TRBV5-1	TRBJ2-2	ASSSSWTGGVGELF
TRBV12-3/TRBV12-4	TRBJ1-1	ASSLPTGTLHTEAF
TRBV19	TRBJ1-1	ASTRTGGRVNTEAF